A selection of T cell receptor beta chains follows, all from one sample in a study of beta chain features in type 1 diabetes. The repertoire was sequenced with immunoSEQ multiplex PCR; TCRdb's copy has only in-frame clones and lacks some. Of over 200,000 clones listed, roughly 10% are singletons. The sequencing input was naive CD4+ T cells from blood. All receptors derive from a man aged 25 to 45 with type 1 diabetes. Both conserved end residues are part of each CDR3. Each record gives: clone size, J gene, D gene, V gene, CDR3 protein, CDR3 DNA. The D gene is left open where the match is weak. Size tells how often a clone was seen (once, few, many) or the class of an expanded clone, and some rows leave it out.

size: few; J: TRBJ1-2; D: -; V: TRBV28; CDR3: CASRTTGYDGYTF; DNA: TGTGCCAGCAGAACTACAGGGTACGATGGCTACACCTTC
size: few; J: TRBJ2-7; D: TRBD1; V: TRBV7-9; CDR3: CASSSDRGLFSSQYF; DNA: TGTGCCAGCAGCTCGGACAGGGGATTATTCTCGTCGCAGTACTTC
size: -; J: TRBJ1-2; D: TRBD1; V: TRBV5-1; CDR3: CASAGQDIGGYTF; DNA: TGCGCCAGCGCGGGACAGGATATAGGTGGCTACACCTTC
size: few; J: TRBJ1-1; D: -; V: TRBV2; CDR3: CASSRFRGRDTEAFF; DNA: TGTGCCAGCAGTCGATTTCGAGGCCGGGACACTGAAGCTTTCTTT
size: few; J: TRBJ2-2; D: TRBD1; V: TRBV30; CDR3: CAWSRTGGSGELFF; DNA: TGTGCCTGGAGTCGTACAGGGGGCTCCGGGGAGCTGTTTTTT
size: few; J: TRBJ1-2; D: -; V: TRBV4-2; CDR3: CASSQSGHRGAYGYTF; DNA: TGTGCCAGCAGCCAATCCGGGCACCGGGGGGCCTATGGCTACACCTTC
size: -; J: TRBJ1-5; D: -; V: TRBV19; CDR3: CASSIGGRVGNQPQHF; DNA: TGTGCCAGTAGTATAGGGGGGAGGGTCGGCAATCAGCCCCAGCATTTT
size: -; J: TRBJ1-5; D: -; V: TRBV6-5; CDR3: CASTRNPGKPQHF; DNA: TGTGCCAGCACCCGGAACCCGGGTAAGCCCCAGCATTTT
size: few; J: TRBJ1-4; D: -; V: TRBV10-3; CDR3: CAISVGDSEKLFF; DNA: TGTGCCATCAGTGTTGGGGACTCGGAAAAACTGTTTTTT
size: -; J: TRBJ1-4; D: -; V: TRBV15; CDR3: CATSRGDGAGEKLFF; DNA: TGTGCCACCAGCAGAGGCGACGGAGCTGGGGAAAAACTGTTTTTT
size: few; J: TRBJ2-5; D: TRBD2; V: TRBV27; CDR3: CASRLQGRGAQYF; DNA: TGTGCCAGCCGCCTTCAGGGGCGGGGGGCCCAGTACTTC
size: -; J: TRBJ1-1; D: -; V: TRBV12-5; CDR3: CASGLVLTGTWNTEAFF; DNA: TGTGCTAGTGGTTTGGTACTAACAGGAACATGGAACACTGAAGCTTTCTTT
size: -; J: TRBJ1-1; D: -; V: TRBV6-1; CDR3: CASSERFTEAFF; DNA: TGTGCCAGCAGTGAACGGTTCACTGAAGCTTTCTTT
size: few; J: TRBJ1-5; D: -; V: TRBV6-6; CDR3: CASSPGISNQPQHF; DNA: TGTGCCAGCAGCCCCGGGATTAGCAATCAGCCCCAGCATTTT
size: few; J: TRBJ1-2; D: TRBD1; V: TRBV2; CDR3: CASTWTGVYGYTF; DNA: TGTGCCAGCACATGGACAGGCGTCTATGGCTACACCTTC
size: -; J: TRBJ1-6; D: TRBD1; V: TRBV2; CDR3: CASSVEGAGNSPLHF; DNA: TGTGCCAGCAGTGTGGAGGGGGCCGGGAATTCACCCCTCCACTTT
size: -; J: TRBJ1-1; D: TRBD1; V: TRBV5-1; CDR3: CASSLGHRGNTEAFF; DNA: TGCGCCAGCAGCCTGGGCCACAGGGGGAACACTGAAGCTTTCTTT
size: few; J: TRBJ1-2; D: -; V: TRBV18; CDR3: CASSRPKGEKEGGYTF; DNA: TGTGCCAGCTCACGACCAAAGGGAGAAAAAGAGGGTGGCTACACCTTC
size: few; J: TRBJ2-6; D: -; V: TRBV2; CDR3: CASLDRRLSGANVLTF; DNA: TGTGCCAGCTTGGACAGAAGACTTTCTGGGGCCAACGTCCTGACTTTC
size: -; J: TRBJ2-1; D: -; V: TRBV5-6; CDR3: CASSLTYEQFF; DNA: TGTGCCAGCAGCTTGACTTATGAGCAGTTCTTC
size: few; J: TRBJ1-2; D: TRBD1; V: TRBV28; CDR3: CASSSGPGQGGGYTF; DNA: TGTGCCAGCAGTTCCGGACCGGGACAGGGAGGTGGCTACACCTTC
size: few; J: TRBJ2-1; D: -; V: TRBV2; CDR3: CASSYYNEQFF; DNA: TGTGCCAGCAGTTACTACAATGAGCAGTTCTTC
size: few; J: TRBJ2-7; D: -; V: TRBV6-5; CDR3: CASSAQEGYEQYF; DNA: TGTGCCAGCAGTGCCCAGGAGGGTTACGAGCAGTACTTC
size: few; J: TRBJ2-3; D: TRBD2; V: TRBV7-3; CDR3: CASSPIPLAGGGDTQYF; DNA: TGTGCCAGCAGCCCCATCCCGCTAGCGGGGGGCGGAGATACGCAGTATTTT
size: few; J: TRBJ2-1; D: -; V: TRBV29-1; CDR3: CSPEGEDNEQFF; DNA: TGCAGCCCTGAAGGAGAAGACAATGAGCAGTTCTTC
size: -; J: TRBJ1-1; D: -; V: TRBV29-1; CDR3: CSAVVQVNTEAFF; DNA: TGCAGCGCAGTGGTACAGGTGAACACTGAAGCTTTCTTT
size: -; J: TRBJ1-4; D: -; V: TRBV2; CDR3: CASSDRALEGEKLFF; DNA: TGTGCCAGCAGTGATCGGGCCTTGGAGGGAGAAAAACTGTTTTTT
size: few; J: TRBJ2-7; D: -; V: TRBV11-2; CDR3: CASSLGLGASEQYF; DNA: TGTGCCAGCAGCTTAGGTTTGGGGGCATCCGAGCAGTACTTC
size: -; J: TRBJ1-1; D: -; V: TRBV5-1; CDR3: CASSPDTDTEAFF; DNA: TGCGCCAGCAGTCCGGACACAGACACTGAAGCTTTCTTT
size: few; J: TRBJ2-7; D: TRBD1; V: TRBV29-1; CDR3: CSASGTGNYEQYF; DNA: TGCAGCGCCTCCGGGACAGGGAACTACGAGCAGTACTTC
size: -; J: TRBJ1-1; D: TRBD1; V: TRBV28; CDR3: CASSGANRGWTEAFF; DNA: TGTGCCAGCAGTGGGGCGAACAGGGGATGGACTGAAGCTTTCTTT
size: -; J: TRBJ1-1; D: -; V: TRBV29-1; CDR3: CSVTRGAEAFF; DNA: TGCAGCGTAACCCGGGGGGCTGAGGCTTTCTTT
size: few; J: TRBJ2-5; D: -; V: TRBV6-4; CDR3: CASSPGEGATQYF; DNA: TGTGCCAGCAGTCCCGGAGAGGGCGCGACCCAGTACTTC
size: -; J: TRBJ2-1; D: -; V: TRBV9; CDR3: CASSVDSGSSYNEQFF; DNA: TGTGCCAGCAGCGTAGACTCGGGAAGCTCCTACAATGAGCAGTTCTTC
size: -; J: TRBJ2-7; D: -; V: TRBV7-2; CDR3: CASRTMSQPGDEQYF; DNA: TGTGCCAGCAGGACGATGAGTCAGCCAGGCGACGAGCAGTACTTC
size: few; J: TRBJ1-2; D: TRBD1; V: TRBV27; CDR3: CASSPRQGYYGYTF; DNA: TGTGCCAGCAGTCCAAGACAGGGGTACTATGGCTACACCTTC
size: few; J: TRBJ1-5; D: TRBD1; V: TRBV7-8; CDR3: CASSTRYRGGNQPQHF; DNA: TGTGCCAGCAGCACTAGGTACAGGGGTGGTAATCAGCCCCAGCATTTT
size: -; J: TRBJ2-1; D: TRBD2; V: TRBV7-2; CDR3: CASSLVAGGYNEQFF; DNA: TGTGCCAGCAGCTTAGTTGCGGGGGGATACAATGAGCAGTTCTTC
size: few; J: TRBJ2-2; D: -; V: TRBV9; CDR3: CASSVTTVNTGELFF; DNA: TGTGCCAGCAGCGTGACTACCGTTAACACCGGGGAGCTGTTTTTT
size: few; J: TRBJ2-5; D: -; V: TRBV30; CDR3: CALGLETQYF; DNA: TGTGCCTTGGGGCTAGAGACCCAGTACTTC
size: -; J: TRBJ1-1; D: TRBD1; V: TRBV4-2; CDR3: CASSLPGGTPEAFF; DNA: TGTGCCAGCAGCCTTCCAGGGGGGACGCCTGAAGCTTTCTTT
size: -; J: TRBJ2-3; D: -; V: TRBV5-8; CDR3: CASSPPGDSFTDTQYF; DNA: TGTGCCAGCAGCCCGCCTGGCGACTCCTTCACAGATACGCAGTATTTT
size: few; J: TRBJ2-7; D: TRBD1; V: TRBV28; CDR3: CASSPRDRDAYEQYF; DNA: TGTGCCAGCAGTCCCCGGGACAGGGACGCCTACGAGCAGTACTTC
size: once; J: TRBJ1-5; D: -; V: TRBV6-6; CDR3: CAHPTVSNQPQHF; DNA: TGTGCCCATCCTACAGTTAGCAATCAGCCCCAGCATTTT
size: -; J: TRBJ1-6; D: TRBD1; V: TRBV9; CDR3: CASSFYAGGSPLHF; DNA: TGTGCCAGCAGCTTCTACGCAGGGGGATCACCCCTCCACTTT
size: few; J: TRBJ2-5; D: -; V: TRBV6-5; CDR3: CASRVSGAETQYF; DNA: TGTGCCAGCAGGGTTAGCGGAGCGGAGACCCAGTACTTC
size: -; J: TRBJ1-5; D: -; V: TRBV2; CDR3: CASSGGRGQPQHF; DNA: TGTGCCAGCAGTGGCGGTCGGGGACAGCCCCAGCATTTT
size: -; J: TRBJ1-2; D: -; V: TRBV7-9; CDR3: CASSLRGIEGYTF; DNA: TGTGCCAGCAGCCTCAGGGGAATAGAGGGCTACACCTTC
size: -; J: TRBJ1-2; D: TRBD1; V: TRBV6-5; CDR3: CASSSHDRGVNYGYTF; DNA: TGTGCCAGCAGTTCCCACGACAGGGGGGTCAACTATGGCTACACCTTC
size: -; J: TRBJ1-2; D: -; V: TRBV5-1; CDR3: CASSFVGQNYGYTF; DNA: TGCGCCAGCAGCTTTGTCGGACAGAACTATGGCTACACCTTC
size: few; J: TRBJ2-7; D: -; V: TRBV15; CDR3: CATSRDAGPNEQYF; DNA: TGTGCCACCAGCAGAGATGCGGGGCCCAACGAGCAGTACTTC
size: -; J: TRBJ1-2; D: -; V: TRBV19; CDR3: CASSLDSYGYTF; DNA: TGTGCCAGTAGCCTGGACTCCTATGGCTACACCTTC
size: -; J: TRBJ2-3; D: -; V: TRBV5-6; CDR3: CASSLLDSAYTQYF; DNA: TGTGCCAGCAGCCTCCTCGACTCTGCTTATACGCAGTATTTT
size: -; J: TRBJ1-5; D: -; V: TRBV28; CDR3: CASSLGQRRIQPQHF; DNA: TGTGCCAGCAGCCTCGGCCAAAGGAGGATCCAGCCCCAGCATTTT
size: -; J: TRBJ1-2; D: -; V: TRBV10-3; CDR3: CAISDEAEVYGYTF; DNA: TGTGCCATCAGTGACGAGGCCGAAGTCTATGGCTACACCTTC
size: -; J: TRBJ2-2; D: TRBD1; V: TRBV11-1; CDR3: CASSDREFTGELFF; DNA: TGTGCCAGCAGTGACAGGGAATTCACCGGGGAGCTGTTTTTT
size: -; J: TRBJ2-1; D: TRBD1; V: TRBV12-5; CDR3: CASGPRSTGTGGMNEQFF; DNA: TGTGCTAGTGGTCCCCGATCGACCGGGACAGGGGGAATGAATGAGCAGTTCTTC
size: few; J: TRBJ2-5; D: -; V: TRBV9; CDR3: CASSVGPQGETQYF; DNA: TGTGCCAGCAGCGTAGGGCCCCAGGGAGAGACCCAGTACTTC
size: many; J: TRBJ2-5; D: TRBD1; V: TRBV18; CDR3: CASSPRTGGGQETQYF; DNA: TGTGCCAGCTCACCACGGACAGGGGGCGGCCAAGAGACCCAGTACTTC